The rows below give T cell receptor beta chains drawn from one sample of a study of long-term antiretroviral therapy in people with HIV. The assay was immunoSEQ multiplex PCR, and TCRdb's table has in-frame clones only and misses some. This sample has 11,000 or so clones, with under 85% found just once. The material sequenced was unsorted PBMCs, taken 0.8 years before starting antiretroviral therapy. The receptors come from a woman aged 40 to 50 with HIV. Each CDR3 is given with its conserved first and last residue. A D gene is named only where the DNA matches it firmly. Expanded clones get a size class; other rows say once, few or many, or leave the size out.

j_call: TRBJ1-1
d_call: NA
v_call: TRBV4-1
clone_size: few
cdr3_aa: CASSQALQQINTEAFF
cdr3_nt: TGCGCCAGCAGCCAAGCTTTGCAGCAGATAAACACTGAAGCTTTCTTT

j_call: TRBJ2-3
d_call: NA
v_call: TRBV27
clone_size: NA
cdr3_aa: CASSSLVSSTSTDTQYF
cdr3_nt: TGTGCCAGCAGTTCCCTCGTCTCCAGTACTAGCACAGATACGCAGTATTTT

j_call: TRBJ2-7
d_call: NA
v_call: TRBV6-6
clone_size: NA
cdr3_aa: CASSYGALTYEQYF
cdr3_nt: TGTGCCAGCAGTTACGGGGCACTTACCTACGAGCAGTACTTC

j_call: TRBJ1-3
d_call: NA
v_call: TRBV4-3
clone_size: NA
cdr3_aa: CASSQDTTAGNTIYF
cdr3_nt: TGCGCCAGCAGCCAAGATACGACCGCAGGAAACACCATATATTTT

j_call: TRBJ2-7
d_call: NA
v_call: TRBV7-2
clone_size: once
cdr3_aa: CASSPGTAGLEQYF
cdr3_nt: TGTGCCAGCAGCCCCGGGACGGCGGGGCTGGAGCAGTACTTC

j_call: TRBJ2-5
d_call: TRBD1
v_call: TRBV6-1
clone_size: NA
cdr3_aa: CASSSGTGGETQYF
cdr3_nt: TGTGCCAGCAGTAGCGGGACAGGGGGGGAGACCCAGTACTTC

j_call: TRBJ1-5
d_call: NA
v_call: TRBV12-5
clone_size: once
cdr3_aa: CATPWGHPNQPQHF
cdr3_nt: TGTGCTACCCCTTGGGGACATCCCAATCAGCCCCAGCATTTT

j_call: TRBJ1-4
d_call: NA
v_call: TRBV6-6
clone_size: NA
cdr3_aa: CASNPGGREKLFF
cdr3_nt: TGTGCCAGCAACCCGGGGGGACGGGAAAAACTGTTTTTT

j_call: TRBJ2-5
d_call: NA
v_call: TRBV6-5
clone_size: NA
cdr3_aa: CASSQGRRETQYF
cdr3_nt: TGTGCCAGCAGCCAAGGACGGAGAGAGACCCAGTACTTC

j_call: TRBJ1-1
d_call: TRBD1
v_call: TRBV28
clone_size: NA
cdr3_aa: CASSSSGTGDTEAFF
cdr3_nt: TGTGCCAGCAGTTCCTCAGGGACAGGGGACACTGAAGCTTTCTTT

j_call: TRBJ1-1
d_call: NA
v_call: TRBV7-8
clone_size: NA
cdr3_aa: CASSSASRTEAFF
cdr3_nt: TGTGCCAGCAGCTCGGCGAGTAGGACTGAAGCTTTCTTT

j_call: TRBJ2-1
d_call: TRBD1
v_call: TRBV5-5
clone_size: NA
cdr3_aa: CASSFRDSWNEQFF
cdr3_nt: TGTGCCAGCAGCTTTCGGGACAGCTGGAATGAGCAGTTCTTC

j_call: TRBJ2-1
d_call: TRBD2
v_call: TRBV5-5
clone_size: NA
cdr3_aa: CASSLAGERQFF
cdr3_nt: TGTGCCAGCAGCTTAGCGGGAGAACGGCAGTTCTTC

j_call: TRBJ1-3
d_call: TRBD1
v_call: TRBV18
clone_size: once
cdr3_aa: CASSPDRGSGNTIYF
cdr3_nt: TGTGCCAGCTCACCGGACAGGGGCTCTGGAAACACCATATATTTT

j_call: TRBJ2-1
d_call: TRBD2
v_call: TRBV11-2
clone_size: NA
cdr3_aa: CASSTGTSGLNEQFF
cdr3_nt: TGTGCCAGCAGCACCGGGACTAGCGGCCTCAATGAGCAGTTCTTC

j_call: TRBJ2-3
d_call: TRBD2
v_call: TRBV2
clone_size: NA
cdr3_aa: CASRKTSGRSRDTQYF
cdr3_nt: TGTGCCAGCAGAAAAACTAGCGGGAGGTCTCGAGATACGCAGTATTTT

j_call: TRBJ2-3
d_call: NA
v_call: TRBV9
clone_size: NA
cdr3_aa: CASSVGLDMTYTQYF
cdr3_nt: TGTGCCAGCAGCGTAGGATTAGATATGACCTATACGCAGTATTTT